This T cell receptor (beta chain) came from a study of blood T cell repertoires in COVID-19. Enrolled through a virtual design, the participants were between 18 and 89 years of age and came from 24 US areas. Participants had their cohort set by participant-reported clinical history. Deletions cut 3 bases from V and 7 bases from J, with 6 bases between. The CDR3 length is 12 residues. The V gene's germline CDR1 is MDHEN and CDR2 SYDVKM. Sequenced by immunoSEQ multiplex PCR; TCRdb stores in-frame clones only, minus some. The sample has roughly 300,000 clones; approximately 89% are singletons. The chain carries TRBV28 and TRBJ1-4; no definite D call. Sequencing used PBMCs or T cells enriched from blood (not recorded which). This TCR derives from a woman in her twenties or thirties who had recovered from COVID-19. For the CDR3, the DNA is TGTGCCAGCAGTTTCTCGGGTGAAAAACTGTTTTTT. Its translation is CASSFSGEKLFF.